Included here is one T cell receptor beta chain sequence, with context. The antigen it recognizes is unknown. No clone much larger than this one lies a single base away; base qualities are absent. Reading the germline V gene gives CDR1 SGHVS and CDR2 FQNEAQ. Taken from cysteine to phenylalanine, the CDR3 has 16 residues. Just the 48-base CDR3 DNA is kept, in frame starting at base 1. The germline V end is reduced by 5 bases and the J end by 4 bases; junction bases left unmatched: 11. This sample is part of a study of blood T cells in healthy people across ages (dated by TCRdb to between 2014 and 2017). For the study in its entirety: In model experiments, roughly one uniquely barcoded TCR beta cDNA molecule per two T cells was captured by template switching. Using deep sequencing normalized with unique cDNA molecular identifiers, the study measured how TCR beta repertoire diversity changes with age. The donors were divided into four age groups: young (average 16 years), middle-aged (approximately 42), aged (approximately 64) and long-lived (82). Donors of different ages were randomly distributed across sequencing lanes to avoid experimental bias. Using the same blood draw, the study looked at two additional independent replicas of 1 million unique cDNA reads for two donors, one aged 18 to 30 and the other aged 80 or older.

Broad study findings and their caveats: Since profiling was done on bulk unsorted PBMCs, naive and antigen-experienced compartments could not be conclusively compared. Because the CMV infection status of the donors was unknown, age-related changes in expanded clonotypes may potentially have been confounded. Compared with the aged group, the long-lived group had more naive CD4+ T cells, fewer expanded clones and increased TCR diversity, suggesting age selection. Total diversity estimates from one million sequenced T cells were considered lower bounds and underestimates. Observed TCR beta diversity per million T cells fell roughly linearly with age, and a significant reduction was already apparent by age around 40. The percentage of naive T cells measured by flow cytometry correlated strongly with observed TCR beta diversity.

Systemically healthy Caucasian individuals from Russia, about 38 in total and aged roughly 6 to 95 years, were included as donors. Around 10 milliliters of peripheral blood were drawn from each donor into EDTA-treated Vacutainer tubes. Ficoll-Paque density-gradient centrifugation was used to isolate PBMCs, with at least 6.5 million per sample. Trizol reagent was used to extract total RNA from PBMCs, with at least 5.5 micrograms per sample. For every donor, flow cytometry on a PBMC aliquot measured the percentage of naive CD45RAhigh/CD27high T cells. The library was obtained by 5' RACE. Sequencing instrument: Illumina HiSeq 2500. The second PCR ran for roughly 7 to 12 cycles and used a J-beta primer mix along with a sample-barcoded 5' primer. A template-switch 5' adaptor carrying 12 random nucleotides introduced a unique molecular identifier onto each TCR beta cDNA molecule. Each sample yielded at least 2.5 million CDR3-containing paired-end reads. First-strand cDNA synthesis was performed from all RNA using the Mint cDNA synthesis kit, with priming by a TRBC-specific oligonucleotide. Following uracil-DNA glycosylase treatment, all cDNA underwent a first 18-cycle PCR with the universal primers M1SS and BC2_uni_R. Turning to the authors' computational methods: For normalization, 1 million high-quality reads, each with a distinct molecular identifier, were randomly selected from each sample. Reads with shared molecular identifiers were discarded instead of being binned into consensus sequences. CDR3 identification, clonotype clustering and error correction used MiTCR with a Q25 quality threshold and the strictest error-elimination algorithm. Lower-bound total TCR beta diversity was estimated with a nonparametric unseen species model using Euler transformation. TCRdb reanalyzed the raw reads on its own, using fastp at Q25 for trimming and MiXCR for clone calling, and kept in-frame beta chains. Each CDR3 protein appears once, grouped with its most common genes and DNA. The V and J calls and clone size are TCRdb's, not the authors'. In all, the sample holds 1.5 million to 2 million distinct CDR3 sequences, and roughly 49% of those were seen once. The biggest ten clones account for over 2% of the sample.

The sequence came from a woman aged 40 to 50 in good health. The specimen sequenced was blood. Recombination linked TRBV7-8 to TRBJ2-3; 8 junctional bases match TRBD2. The CDR3 reads CASSDTGGPNADTQYF. The DNA sequence is as follows: TGTGCCAGCAGCGATACGGGGGGGCCTAACGCAGATACGCAGTATTTT. The CDR3, completed at both ends by the reference TRBV7-8 and TRBJ2-3 genes, gives the full variable domain GAGVSQSPRYKVAKRGQDVALRCDPISGHVSLFWYQQALGQGPEFLTYFQNEAQLDKSGLPSDRFFAERPEGSVSTLKIQRTQQEDSAVYLCASSDTGGPNADTQYFGPGTRLTVL.